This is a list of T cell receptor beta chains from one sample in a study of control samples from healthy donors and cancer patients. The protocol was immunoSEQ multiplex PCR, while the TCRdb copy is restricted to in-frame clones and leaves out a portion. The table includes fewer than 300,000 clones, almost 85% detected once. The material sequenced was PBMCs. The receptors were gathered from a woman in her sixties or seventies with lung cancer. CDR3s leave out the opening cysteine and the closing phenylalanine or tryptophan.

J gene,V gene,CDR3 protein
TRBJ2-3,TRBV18,ASSPAGNTDTQY
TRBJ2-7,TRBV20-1,SARETYEQY
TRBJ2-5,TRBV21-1,ASSKVGGRQETQY
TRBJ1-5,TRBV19,ASSRREANQPQH
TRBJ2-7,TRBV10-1,AIQERGSSYEQY
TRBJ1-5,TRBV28,ASRRDRYSNQPQH
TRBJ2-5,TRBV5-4,ASSLDPGKQEAQY
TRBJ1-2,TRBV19,ASTALTYGYT
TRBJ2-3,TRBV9,ASSVGSTGATDTQY
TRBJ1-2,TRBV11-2,ASSLSGVRTYGYT
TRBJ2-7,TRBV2,ASSLDRGPYEQY
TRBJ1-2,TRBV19,ASSSHYRGLGANYGYT
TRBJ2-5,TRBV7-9,ASSLGLAGGPETQY
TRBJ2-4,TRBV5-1,ASSSSSGRNIQY
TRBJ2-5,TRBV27,ASSFGTSAQETQY
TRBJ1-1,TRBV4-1,ASSHPGGRDTEAF
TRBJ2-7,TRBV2,ASSTFYEQY